This is a list of T cell receptor beta chains from one sample in a study of T-cell memory formation after mild COVID-19. TCRdb analysed the 5' RACE reads with MiXCR anew, one entry per CDR3 protein. The sample carries about 430,000 distinct CDR3 sequences, 24% recorded once. Input material: PBMCs or a T cell subset sorted from them (not recorded which). These receptors were obtained from an adult woman who had mild COVID-19 (a few samples of this study predate the infection). Cell type and time point are not known. CDR3s include the opening cysteine and the closing phenylalanine or tryptophan. Fields, in order: V gene, CDR3 length, D gene, J gene, clone size, CDR3 protein, CDR3 DNA. A D gene is named only where the DNA matches it firmly. For some rows the clone size is stated as once, few or many, or as a class when expanded; others skip it.

TRBV24-1	15	TRBD1	TRBJ2-3	few	CATSEKGQGASTQYF	TGTGCCACCAGTGAAAAGGGACAGGGGGCGTCTACGCAGTATTTT
TRBV5-1	18	TRBD2	TRBJ2-5	-	CASSGGLAGAIIQETQYF	TGCGCCAGCAGCGGAGGACTAGCGGGGGCCATAATCCAAGAGACCCAGTACTTC
TRBV5-6	15	-	TRBJ2-2	many	CASSSEAGRTGELFF	TGTGCCAGCAGCTCCGAGGCAGGGCGGACCGGGGAGCTGTTTTTT
TRBV19	13	-	TRBJ2-3	-	CASRSVPTDTQYF	TGTGCCAGTAGATCGGTCCCCACAGATACGCAGTATTTT
TRBV15	15	-	TRBJ1-5	-	CATSSGGSSNQPQHF	TGTGCCACCAGCAGTGGCGGTTCGAGCAATCAGCCCCAGCATTTT
TRBV24-1	11	TRBD2	TRBJ2-1	-	CATSDPGGQFF	TGTGCCACCAGTGACCCGGGGGGGCAGTTCTTC
TRBV5-1	17	-	TRBJ2-2	-	CASSSPHAVSNTGELFF	TGCGCCAGCAGCTCACCACACGCCGTTTCGAACACCGGGGAGCTGTTTTTT
TRBV11-3	15	-	TRBJ2-1	-	CASHGGGKTYNEQFF	TGTGCCAGCCACGGAGGGGGGAAAACCTACAATGAGCAGTTCTTC
TRBV18	13	-	TRBJ1-1	-	CASSPSSGTEAFF	TGTGCCAGCTCACCGAGTTCAGGGACTGAAGCTTTCTTT
TRBV7-9	16	-	TRBJ2-1	-	CASSLGVGQGGNEQFF	TGTGCCAGCAGCTTAGGGGTAGGGCAAGGGGGAAATGAGCAGTTCTTC
TRBV7-6	19	-	TRBJ1-3	few	CASSLDWKIKAGSGNTIYF	TGTGCCAGCAGCTTAGATTGGAAGATAAAAGCGGGATCTGGAAACACCATATATTTT
TRBV29-1	13	TRBD1	TRBJ2-1	-	CSVDRGSYNEQFF	TGCAGCGTGGACAGGGGCTCCTACAATGAGCAGTTCTTC
TRBV7-9	16	-	TRBJ1-3	-	CASSLWRTLSGNTIYF	TGTGCCAGCAGCTTATGGCGAACACTCTCTGGAAACACCATATATTTT
TRBV29-1	16	-	TRBJ1-1	-	CSVEDEGRGFDTEAFF	TGCAGCGTTGAAGATGAAGGCAGGGGATTTGACACTGAAGCTTTCTTT
TRBV7-9	15	-	TRBJ2-2	-	CASSPRVGQGGELFF	TGTGCCAGCAGCCCTCGTGTGGGGCAAGGCGGGGAGCTGTTTTTT
TRBV4-2	15	-	TRBJ2-1	-	CASSPEDSFHNEQFF	TGTGCCAGCAGCCCCGAGGACAGTTTCCACAATGAGCAGTTCTTC
TRBV5-1	19	TRBD1	TRBJ2-1	-	CASSADRESGGFSYNEQFF	TGCGCCAGCAGCGCTGACAGGGAATCGGGCGGGTTCTCCTACAATGAGCAGTTCTTC
TRBV12-3/TRBV12-4	15	-	TRBJ2-1	-	CASSPYGRSYNEQFF	TGTGCCAGCAGTCCCTACGGGAGATCCTACAATGAGCAGTTCTTC
TRBV4-3	13	-	TRBJ1-2	few	CASSAGINYGYTF	TGCGCCAGCAGCGCCGGGATTAACTATGGCTACACCTTC
TRBV11-2	14	-	TRBJ2-5	few	CASSLSSGKETQYF	TGTGCCAGCAGCTTATCCTCCGGGAAAGAGACCCAGTACTTC
TRBV5-1	14	-	TRBJ2-5	few	CASSSGGKGETQYF	TGCGCCAGCAGCTCCGGCGGGAAGGGAGAGACCCAGTACTTC
TRBV15	15	-	TRBJ2-7	-	CATSRDLDSAYEQYF	TGTGCCACCAGCAGAGATTTGGACAGCGCCTACGAGCAGTACTTC
TRBV7-3	15	-	TRBJ2-1	many	CASSKRGGSYNEQFF	TGTGCCAGCAGCAAGCGAGGGGGTTCCTACAATGAGCAGTTCTTC
TRBV20-1	15	TRBD1	TRBJ1-2	-	CSASAGTGDWDGYTF	TGCAGTGCTAGTGCCGGGACAGGCGACTGGGATGGCTACACCTTC
TRBV15	18	TRBD1	TRBJ2-3	-	CATSRDTATGGRGDTQYF	TGTGCCACCAGCAGAGATACAGCGACGGGTGGCAGGGGGGATACGCAGTATTTT
TRBV12-3/TRBV12-4	14	-	TRBJ2-1	few	CASSGGTDNNEQFF	TGTGCCAGCAGTGGGGGGACTGATAACAATGAGCAGTTCTTC
TRBV2	14	-	TRBJ1-1	-	CASREKDMNTEAFF	TGTGCCAGCAGAGAGAAGGACATGAACACTGAAGCTTTCTTT
TRBV15	15	-	TRBJ2-7	-	CATSRDRLSSYEQYF	TGTGCCACCAGCAGAGACAGACTGAGCTCCTACGAGCAGTACTTC
TRBV11-3	16	TRBD1	TRBJ2-2	once	CASSLHLGQSTGELFF	TGTGCCAGCAGCTTACACTTGGGACAGAGCACCGGGGAGCTGTTTTTT
TRBV6-1	15	TRBD1	TRBJ2-7	few	CASSEYGQGTYEQYF	TGTGCCAGCAGTGAATATGGACAGGGGACGTACGAGCAGTACTTC
TRBV24-1	11	-	TRBJ1-5	-	CAALGNQPQHF	TGTGCCGCACTGGGAAATCAGCCCCAGCATTTT
TRBV7-9	11	-	TRBJ2-7	-	CASIGTYEQYF	TGTGCCAGCATAGGCACCTACGAGCAGTACTTC
TRBV5-1	15	-	TRBJ2-7	-	CASSVTPEGTYEQYF	TGCGCCAGCAGCGTGACCCCAGAGGGTACCTACGAGCAGTACTTC
TRBV7-9	13	-	TRBJ2-5	-	CASSLATPETQYF	TGTGCCAGCAGCTTAGCAACTCCGGAGACCCAGTACTTC
TRBV29-1	13	-	TRBJ1-2	-	CSVDSENNSGYTF	TGCAGCGTTGATTCTGAAAACAACTCGGGCTACACCTTC
TRBV24-1	15	-	TRBJ2-7	many	CATSEHPGSSYEQYF	TGTGCCACCAGTGAGCATCCGGGGTCCTCCTACGAGCAGTACTTC
TRBV29-1	10	-	TRBJ2-3	-	CSVVGDTQYF	TGCAGCGTTGTAGGGGATACGCAGTATTTT
TRBV6-2/TRBV6-3	15	TRBD1	TRBJ1-1	-	CASSYGQGGNTEAFF	TGTGCCAGCAGTTATGGGCAGGGGGGGAACACTGAAGCTTTCTTT
TRBV24-1	16	-	TRBJ2-3	-	CATSDLGKGGTDTQYF	TGTGCCACCAGTGATTTAGGGAAGGGAGGTACAGATACGCAGTATTTT
TRBV6-1	15	TRBD2	TRBJ2-2	-	CASRGLALGHGELFF	TGTGCCAGCAGAGGACTAGCCCTCGGTCACGGGGAGCTGTTTTTT
TRBV20-1	14	-	TRBJ2-3	few	CSARVPLVRDTQYF	TGCAGTGCTAGAGTTCCACTAGTGCGCGATACGCAGTATTTT
TRBV3-1	15	TRBD1	TRBJ2-7	-	CASSQGQGALNEQYF	TGTGCCAGCAGCCAAGGACAGGGGGCGCTTAACGAGCAGTACTTC
TRBV5-1	15	-	TRBJ2-1	few	CASSLPTAAYNEQFF	TGCGCCAGCAGCTTACCCACAGCGGCCTACAATGAGCAGTTCTTC
TRBV7-9	13	-	TRBJ2-2	-	CASPSPEAGELFF	TGTGCCAGCCCAAGTCCCGAGGCCGGGGAGCTGTTTTTT
TRBV5-1	16	TRBD2	TRBJ2-1	-	CASSFPRASGGNEQFF	TGCGCCAGCAGCTTCCCCCGGGCTAGCGGGGGCAATGAGCAGTTCTTC
TRBV6-4	11	-	TRBJ2-1	few	CASSNGTREFF	TGTGCCAGCTCGAATGGGACCAGGGAGTTCTTC
TRBV15	15	-	TRBJ1-5	-	CATSRSRENNQPQHF	TGTGCCACCAGCCGTTCGAGGGAAAACAATCAGCCCCAGCATTTT
TRBV15	17	TRBD1	TRBJ2-6	-	CATSGGQVISGANVLTF	TGTGCCACCAGCGGTGGACAGGTGATCTCTGGGGCCAACGTCCTGACTTTC